These 4 T cell receptor beta chains were all obtained from the same sample, sequenced in a study of T cells after yellow fever vaccination (dated by TCRdb to about 2019). Library preparation employed 5' RACE. Sequencer: Illumina HiSeq 2500. Clones were called with MiXCR by TCRdb after fastp trimmed the public reads at Q25, and only in-frame beta chains were retained. Entries that share a CDR3 protein sequence are merged under the most common genes and DNA. The sample contains 510,000 or so distinct CDR3 sequences, 15% to 20% of them found a single time. The top ten constitute 14% of the sample. The treatment or condition label of this sample denotes: live attenuated yellow fever vaccine strain. Sequenced here: PBMCs, sampled 15 days after the yellow fever booster vaccination. Source of these receptors: a man aged 30 to 39 who received the YFV17D yellow fever vaccine.

This clonotype has just a few counts. The chain is built from TRBV11-3 and TRBJ2-2; tentative D call: TRBD1 (5 bases). Germline V gives CDR1 SGHNT, CDR2 YENEEA. The CDR3 has 16 residues. V was cut by 2 bases and J by 1 base, with 11 bases left in between. In nucleotides, the CDR3 is TGTGCCAGCAGCTTATCAGGGCCGGTGAACACCGGGGAGCTGTTTTTT. Protein product: CASSLSGPVNTGELFF.

There are a few counts of this clonotype. V is TRBV29-1 and J is TRBJ2-2; either TRBD1 or TRBD2 may supply D (5 bases each). Germline CDR1 reads SQVTM; CDR2 reads ANQGSEA. V lost 6 bases, J lost 4 bases, and 15 bases lay in between. The CDR3 length is 14 residues. The chain's CDR3 is CSVRQRTSTGELFF. The DNA of the CDR3 is TGCAGCGTAAGACAGAGAACTAGCACCGGGGAGCTGTTTTTT.

V and J are TRBV14 and TRBJ2-3; TRBD2 aligns across 9 bases. V shed 3 bases, J shed 4 bases, and the junction held 8 bases outside the gene matches. The CDR3 contains 16 residues. The germline V gene has CDR1 SGHDN and CDR2 FVKESK. CDR3 amino acids: CASSHPTSGKPDTQYF. In DNA, the CDR3 is TGTGCCAGCAGCCACCCGACTAGCGGAAAACCAGATACGCAGTATTTT.

V usage is TRBV27 and J usage is TRBJ1-5; D remains ambiguous. Germline V gene lookup returns CDR1 MNHEY and CDR2 SMNVEV (reference sequence). The V end lost 7 bases, the J end lost 4 bases, and 11 bases lay between the germline ends. This CDR3 is built from 13 residues. The CDR3 DNA reads TGTGCCAGCACCGACCACCCTAATCAGCCCCAGCATTTT. Translating gives CASTDHPNQPQHF.